This T cell receptor (beta chain) appears in the sequencing data of a study of metastatic and nonmetastatic thyroid tumors. For the study at large: Repertoires from malignant and benign thyroid patients were compared across blood and tumor or nodule tissue.

No treatment had been given to any patient before thyroid surgery. The CDR3 contains 16 residues. Germline CDR1 WNHNN, CDR2 SYGVQD (reference sequence). V was clipped by 3 bases and J by 3 bases, with 15 bases between them. General study points: Reported TCR beta diversity, measured in blood and tumor, was significantly higher for malignant thyroid tumors than for benign nodules.

This clone was seen many times. Its antigen is not known. Methods used by the authors: CDR3 was compared across clinicopathological groups, and the resulting differences were used to build a distant-metastasis classifier for papillary thyroid cancer. TCRdb re-analyzed the PCR reads using MiXCR. TCRdb's processing, not the authors', yielded these V and J calls. The sample has about 40,000 clones, over 10% seen once; the top ten hold around 21%. The chain joins TRBV10-1 to TRBJ2-4; tentative D call: TRBD2 (6 bases). Sequenced material: blood. The sequence came from a female donor with papillary thyroid cancer or a benign thyroid nodule (not recorded which). Some clones in this sample may be carry-over from other donors' samples. In nucleotides, the CDR3 is TGCGCCAGCAGTGAAGGCCGCGGGGAGAGCAAAAACATTCAGTACTTC. Translation gives CASSEGRGESKNIQYF.